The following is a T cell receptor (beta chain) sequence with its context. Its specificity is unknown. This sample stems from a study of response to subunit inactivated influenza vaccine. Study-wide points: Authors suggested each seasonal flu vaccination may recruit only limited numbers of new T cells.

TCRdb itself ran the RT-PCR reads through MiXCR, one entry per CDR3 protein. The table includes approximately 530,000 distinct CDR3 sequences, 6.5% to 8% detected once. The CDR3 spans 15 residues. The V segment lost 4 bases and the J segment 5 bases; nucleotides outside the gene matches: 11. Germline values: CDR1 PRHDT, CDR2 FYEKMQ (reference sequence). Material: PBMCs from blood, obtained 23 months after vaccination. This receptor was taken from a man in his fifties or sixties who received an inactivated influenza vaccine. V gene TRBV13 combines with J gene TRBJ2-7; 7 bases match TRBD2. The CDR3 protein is CASSSIGTISHEQYF. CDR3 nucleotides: TGTGCCAGCAGCTCCATAGGGACTATAAGCCACGAGCAGTACTTC. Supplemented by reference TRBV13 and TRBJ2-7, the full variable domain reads AAGVIQSPRHLIKEKRETATLKCYPIPRHDTVYWYQQGPGQDPQFLISFYEKMQSDKGSIPDRFSAQQFSDYHSELNMSSLELGDSALYFCASSSIGTISHEQYFGPGTRLTVT.